This passage covers 13 T cell receptor beta chains from one sample sequenced in a study of cytomegalovirus exposure and HLA in healthy donors. A multiplex PCR was run with 60 Vbeta primers and 13 Jbeta primers. The table came from immunoSEQ multiplex PCR; TCRdb's copy has only in-frame clones and leaves some out. In the table there are more than 110,000 clones, roughly 75% of which are singletons. Sample: PBMCs. The receptor set was obtained from a man aged 25 to 40 in good health and CMV-seronegative.

This clone was observed a single time. The CDR3 bases are TGTGCCAGCAGCGCAAGGACAGGGGTCACAGATACGCAGTATTTT. Translating gives CASSARTGVTDTQYF. The J gene is TRBJ2-3, the V gene TRBV11-2; 9 nucleotides line up with TRBD1. This CDR3 has 15 amino acids. J lost 2 bases, V lost 5 bases, and 5 bases had no gene match. Per germline, CDR1 SGHAT and CDR2 FQNNGV.

The CDR3 nucleotides are TGTGCCAGCAGTGAGCTGAGGGGGAGCGGAAACACCATATATTTT. It codes for CASSELRGSGNTIYF. The rearrangement joins TRBV2 to TRBJ1-3; D is perhaps TRBD1 (6 bases). The CDR3 is made up of 15 amino acids. CDR1 and CDR2 from the germline V gene are SNHLY and FYNNEI. Between the trimmed V and J ends, which lost 3 bases and 4 bases, there was a span of 13 bases.

V gene TRBV28 combines with J gene TRBJ1-4; 7 bases align to TRBD1. V was clipped by 5 bases and J by 8 bases; unmatched bases: 11. CDR1 and CDR2 from the germline V gene are MDHEN and SYDVKM. CDR3 size: 15 residues. Written as DNA, the CDR3 is TGTGCCAGCAGTGGTACAGGGGCTGCCCGAGAAAAACTGTTTTTT. Protein product: CASSGTGAAREKLFF.

The chain couples TRBV5-6 to TRBJ1-2; TRBD1 is a possible D gene (5 bases). V lost 4 bases, J lost 4 bases, and 20 bases lay in between. The CDR3 consists of 16 residues. Germline CDR1 reads SGHDT; CDR2 reads YYEEEE. This chain's CDR3 is CASSAGSLTALYGYTF. The CDR3 coding sequence is TGTGCCAGCAGCGCCGGGTCCTTGACAGCGCTCTATGGCTACACCTTC.

J is TRBJ2-7 and V is TRBV27; 8 bases match TRBD2. The CDR3 is made up of 14 amino acids. Germline loops: CDR1 MNHEY, CDR2 SMNVEV (reference sequence). V shed 5 bases and J 4 bases; nucleotides not matched to a gene: 7. The CDR3 nucleotides read TGTGCCAGCAGTCTACGCGGGGGGCTGTACGAGCAGTACTTC. Its translation is CASSLRGGLYEQYF.

Comments on this clone: A junction end diverges from the germline sequence, so it may reflect a read error. The genes are TRBV6-5 and TRBJ1-2; D is undetermined. The CDR3 consists of 16 residues. Germline V CDR1 and CDR2: MNHEY, SVGAGI. CDR3 nucleotides: TGTGCCAGCAGTTACTACCCACCGCGGGATCCCGCTGGCTACCCCTTC. Its protein is CASSYYPPRDPAGYPF.

The chain has TRBV4-1 and TRBJ2-5, with 7 bases lining up with TRBD1. Germline CDR1 reads MGHRA; CDR2 reads YSYEKL. V trimming: 0 bases; J trimming: 1 base; junction bases outside the gene matches: 5. CDR3 size: 16 residues. This CDR3 reads CASSQDETGTQETQYF. CDR3 DNA: TGCGCCAGCAGCCAAGACGAGACAGGGACCCAAGAGACCCAGTACTTC.

The V call is TRBV5-1, the J call TRBJ1-2, with D possibly TRBD1 on 6 matching bases. CDR3 length: 16 residues. The V and J ends lost 4 bases and 4 bases respectively, with 20 bases between them. In germline, CDR1 is SGHRS, CDR2 YFSETQ. The CDR3 is CASSLTGQGHPYGYTF. The CDR3, as DNA: TGCGCCAGCAGCCTAACGGGACAAGGCCACCCCTATGGCTACACCTTC.

The rearrangement links TRBV11-3 to TRBJ2-2; a possible D gene is TRBD2 (5 bases). This CDR3 spans 14 amino acids. Between the trimmed V and J ends, which lost 4 bases and 2 bases, there was a span of 8 bases. Germline lookup yields CDR1 SGHNT and CDR2 YENEEA. CDR3 bases: TGTGCCAGCAGCTCAGGAGGAAACACCGGGGAGCTGTTTTTT. Protein: CASSSGGNTGELFF.

The chain has TRBV9 and TRBJ2-5; TRBD2 aligns across 9 bases. The J call could be wrong; TRBJ2-7 is a better fit for the DNA end. Germline CDR1 reads SGDLS; CDR2 reads YYNGEE. The CDR3 runs 16 residues. CDR3 DNA sequence: TGTGCCAGCAGCGCCCGACTAGCGGCCTCTTCCTACGAGCAGTACTTC. It specifies CASSARLAASSYEQYF.

In DNA form, the CDR3 reads TGTGCCAGCAGGGTCGGTGCGAGCGCTGAAGCTTTCTTT. Translating it yields CASRVGASAEAFF. The chain employs TRBV6-6 and TRBJ1-1; D call uncertain. Germline lookup yields CDR1 MNHNY and CDR2 SVGAGI (reference sequence). Trimming cost V 6 bases and J 6 bases, with 14 bases left between them. The CDR3 extends over 13 amino acids.

This chain links TRBV13 with TRBJ2-7; D is possibly TRBD2 (6 bases). The CDR3 is 14 amino acids. Trimming took 5 bases from V and 4 from J, leaving 15 bases between them. The germline gives CDR1 PRHDT, CDR2 FYEKMQ (reference sequence). The CDR3 nucleotides read TGTGCCAGCAGCAACCGGGACTTCGGATACGAGCAGTACTTC. Protein: CASSNRDFGYEQYF.

The chain is built from TRBV9 and TRBJ1-1; 8 bases are a match to TRBD1. The CDR3 is 15 residues long. Germline V lookup: CDR1 SGDLS, CDR2 YYNGEE. J gave up 6 bases and V 0 bases, and 7 bases lay outside the gene matches. The CDR3 region has the DNA TGTGCCAGCAGCGTAGTCGAGACAGGGGCCCCTGAAGCTTTCTTT. Translating gives CASSVVETGAPEAFF.